This entry concerns a single TCR beta chain. Antigen unknown. This specimen comes from a study of cytomegalovirus exposure and HLA in healthy donors. Study information: In a later analysis, the 120 or so validation repertoires were reported to have used the same platform as the 550 to 850 first-cohort repertoires. Study-level findings and limits: The authors enumerated over 150 TCR beta chains as linked to cytomegalovirus. Across donors, most TCRs were seen rarely, yet some public ones were widespread.

Germline assignment: CDR1 LNHNV and CDR2 YYDKDF (reference sequence). V lost 0 bases and J 4 bases, leaving 10 bases between the germline ends. This CDR3 region has 14 residues. From the 120-subject validation cohort, which was separate from the roughly 700-subject first cohort, the donors were drawn. TCRdb's copy holds only in-frame clones and misses some; the assay was immunoSEQ multiplex PCR. The table lists 40,000 to 55,000 clones, roughly 85% of them singletons. The rearrangement joins TRBV15 to TRBJ2-7; D might be TRBD2 (6 bases). Specimen: PBMCs. This sequence was found in a woman younger than 45 in good health and CMV-seronegative. The CDR3 region is CATSRDGRGYEQYF. The CDR3, as DNA: TGTGCCACCAGCAGAGATGGCCGGGGGTACGAGCAGTACTTC.